This is a list of T cell receptor beta chains from one sample in a study of T cell repertoires in cytomegalovirus infection. TCRdb ran MiXCR on the reads and lists one entry per CDR3 protein. The table has hundreds of thousands of distinct CDR3 sequences, roughly 6.5% seen once. The sample consisted of PBMCs. The receptors stem from a human donor in good health (CMV status not recorded). Some clones in this sample may be carry-over from other donors' samples. Each CDR3 is given with its conserved first and last residue. A D gene is named only where the DNA matches it firmly.

TRBV20-1	NA	TRBJ1-5	CSARDHGGGVQPQHF
TRBV6-2/TRBV6-3	TRBD1	TRBJ2-3	CASSRNRGRTDTQYF
TRBV5-1	NA	TRBJ2-3	CATPTDAKPDTQYF
TRBV7-9	TRBD2	TRBJ2-1	CASSRLADSYNEQFF
TRBV7-2	NA	TRBJ1-1	CASSLRVRDGPNTEAFF
TRBV28	NA	TRBJ1-3	CASSSPGLDSGNTIYF
TRBV29-1	TRBD2	TRBJ2-3	CSVVRSGGPTDTQYF
TRBV24-1	TRBD1	TRBJ1-5	CATSSRDSFNQPQHF
TRBV7-2	NA	TRBJ1-1	CASSGQRGRAFF
TRBV29-1	NA	TRBJ1-1	CSVVKEGGNTEAFF
TRBV29-1	NA	TRBJ2-3	CSVGPGSQDTQYF
TRBV7-2	TRBD1	TRBJ2-2	CASSRKGQGGHGELFF
TRBV10-3	NA	TRBJ1-2	CAIVLVYTF
TRBV20-1	NA	TRBJ1-2	CSASDNYGYTF
TRBV6-5	NA	TRBJ1-1	CASSRVNQHANTEAFF
TRBV6-5	NA	TRBJ2-1	CASSYGRDDEQFF
TRBV7-2	NA	TRBJ2-2	CASSFALSGELFF
TRBV2	NA	TRBJ2-7	CASSTGRSTYEQYF
TRBV6-2/TRBV6-3	NA	TRBJ2-5	CASSWNLSPEGETQYF
TRBV5-6	NA	TRBJ2-2	CASSLPVNTGELFF
TRBV6-6	TRBD2	TRBJ2-7	CASSPTSGGASEQYF
TRBV7-8	NA	TRBJ2-5	CASSDGRVQETQYF
TRBV15	NA	TRBJ2-5	CATSRDLSLPYF
TRBV7-9	TRBD2	TRBJ2-7	CASRIAGGSSYEQYF
TRBV20-1	TRBD2	TRBJ2-3	CSARMTSGVTSTDTQYF
TRBV7-6	NA	TRBJ2-7	CASSRAQGSYEQYF
TRBV4-2	TRBD2	TRBJ2-1	CASSQGSGGVDNEQFF
TRBV7-2	NA	TRBJ1-1	CASSLAAGKVPSTEAFF
TRBV29-1	NA	TRBJ2-2	CSVDSGPANTGELFF
TRBV11-2	TRBD1	TRBJ1-4	CASSLGTGGSLNEKLFF
TRBV6-2/TRBV6-3	TRBD1	TRBJ2-5	CASSYSGQRVQETQYF
TRBV29-1	NA	TRBJ2-1	CSVGTLEQFF
TRBV7-2	NA	TRBJ2-3	CASSSGAQGLVTDTQYF
TRBV20-1	NA	TRBJ2-2	CSARGLGNTGELFF
TRBV6-2/TRBV6-3	TRBD1	TRBJ2-5	CASSGTGTGYEETQYF
TRBV7-2	NA	TRBJ1-4	CASSSQGTNEKLFF
TRBV7-8	TRBD1	TRBJ2-7	CASSPDRGGYEQYF
TRBV9	NA	TRBJ1-1	CASGTEAFF
TRBV20-1	NA	TRBJ1-2	CSAIKQGGWGYTF
TRBV6-6	TRBD1	TRBJ2-1	CASSTSPGQGDHNEQFF
TRBV2	TRBD1	TRBJ1-6	CASRGGQGSNSPLHF
TRBV5-6	TRBD1	TRBJ1-3	CASASGTGGRNTIYF
TRBV7-2	NA	TRBJ2-1	CASSYRGSSYNEQFF
TRBV7-9	NA	TRBJ2-7	CASSLGQKGNYEQYF
TRBV10-3	NA	TRBJ1-3	CAISDGPRRGNTIYF
TRBV4-3	TRBD1	TRBJ2-7	CASSQDTGQGAGEQYF
TRBV20-1	TRBD2	TRBJ2-7	CSAREIASGGPKHEQYF
TRBV7-2	NA	TRBJ2-3	CASSLVGGITDTQYF
TRBV5-1	TRBD1	TRBJ1-1	CASSMKGQINTEAFF
TRBV7-3	NA	TRBJ2-1	CASSLTATYNEQFF
TRBV25-1	NA	TRBJ2-7	CASKKGGFYEQYF
TRBV12-3/TRBV12-4	NA	TRBJ2-5	CASSFKGKETQYF
TRBV6-2/TRBV6-3	NA	TRBJ1-1	CASSRPPEAFF